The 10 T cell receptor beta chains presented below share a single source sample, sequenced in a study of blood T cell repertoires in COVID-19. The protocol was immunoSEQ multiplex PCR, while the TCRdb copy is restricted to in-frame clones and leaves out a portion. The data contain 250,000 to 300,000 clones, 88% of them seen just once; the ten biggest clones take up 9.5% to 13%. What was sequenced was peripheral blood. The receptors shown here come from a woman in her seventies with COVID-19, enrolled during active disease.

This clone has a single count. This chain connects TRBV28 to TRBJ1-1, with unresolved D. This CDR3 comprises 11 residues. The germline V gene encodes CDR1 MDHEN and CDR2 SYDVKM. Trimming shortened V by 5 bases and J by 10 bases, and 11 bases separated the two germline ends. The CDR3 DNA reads TGTGCCAGCAGTCAAACCCCAGGAGCTTTCTTT. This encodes CASSQTPGAFF.

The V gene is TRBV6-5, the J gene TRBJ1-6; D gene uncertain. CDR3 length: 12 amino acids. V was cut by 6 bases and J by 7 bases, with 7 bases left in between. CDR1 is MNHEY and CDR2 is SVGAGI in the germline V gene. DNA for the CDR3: TGTGCCAGCAGCTATCAAAATTCACCCCTCCACTTT. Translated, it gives CASSYQNSPLHF.

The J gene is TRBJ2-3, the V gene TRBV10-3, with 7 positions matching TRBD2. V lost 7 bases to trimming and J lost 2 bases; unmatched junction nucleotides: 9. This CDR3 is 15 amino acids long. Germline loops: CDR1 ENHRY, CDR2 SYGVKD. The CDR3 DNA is TGTGCCATCAATAAGGGCGGGAGTCCCACAGATACGCAGTATTTT. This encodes CAINKGGSPTDTQYF.

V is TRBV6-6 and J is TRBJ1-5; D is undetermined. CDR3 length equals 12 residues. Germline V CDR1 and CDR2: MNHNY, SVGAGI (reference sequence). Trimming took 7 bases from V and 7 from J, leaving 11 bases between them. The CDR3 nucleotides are TGTGCCAGCACTTCCCCAGGCCAGCCCCAGCATTTT. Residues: CASTSPGQPQHF.

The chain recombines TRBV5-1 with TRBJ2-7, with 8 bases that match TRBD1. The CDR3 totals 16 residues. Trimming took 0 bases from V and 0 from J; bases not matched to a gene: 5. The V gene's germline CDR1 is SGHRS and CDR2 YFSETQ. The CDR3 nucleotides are TGCGCCAGCAGCTTGGTCGGACAGGGCTTCTCCTACGAGCAGTACTTC. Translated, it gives CASSLVGQGFSYEQYF.

The CDR3 DNA follows: TGTGCCAGCAGTGAAATGCCCGGGACAGGGCTCGAGCAGTACTTC. This gives the protein CASSEMPGTGLEQYF. The chain couples TRBV6-1 to TRBJ2-7, with 9 positions matching TRBD1. This CDR3 spans 15 amino acids. The trim removed 2 bases at V and 6 bases at J, leaving 8 bases unmatched. The V gene's germline CDR1 is MNHNS and CDR2 SASEGT.

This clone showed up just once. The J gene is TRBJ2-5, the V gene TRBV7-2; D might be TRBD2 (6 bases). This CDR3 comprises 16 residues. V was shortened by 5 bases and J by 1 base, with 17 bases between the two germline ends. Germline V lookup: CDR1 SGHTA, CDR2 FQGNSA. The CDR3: CASSPQVGGAQETQYF. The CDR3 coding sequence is TGTGCCAGCAGCCCGCAGGTGGGCGGGGCCCAAGAGACCCAGTACTTC.

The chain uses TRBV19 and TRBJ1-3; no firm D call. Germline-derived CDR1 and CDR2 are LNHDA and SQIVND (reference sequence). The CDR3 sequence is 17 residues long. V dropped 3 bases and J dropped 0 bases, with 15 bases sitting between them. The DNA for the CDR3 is TGTGCCAGTAGTATGCCCCTGGGAGGTGGCTCTGGAAACACCATATATTTT. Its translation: CASSMPLGGGSGNTIYF.

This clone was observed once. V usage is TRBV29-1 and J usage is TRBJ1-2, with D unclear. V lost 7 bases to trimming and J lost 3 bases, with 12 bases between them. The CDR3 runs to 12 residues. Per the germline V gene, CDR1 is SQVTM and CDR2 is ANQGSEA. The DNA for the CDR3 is TGCAGCGCAAATCGGGGTCACTATGGCTACACCTTC. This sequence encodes CSANRGHYGYTF.

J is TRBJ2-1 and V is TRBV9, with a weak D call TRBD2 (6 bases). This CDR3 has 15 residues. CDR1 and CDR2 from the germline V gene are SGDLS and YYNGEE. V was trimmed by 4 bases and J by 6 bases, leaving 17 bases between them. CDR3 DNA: TGTGCCAGCAGCTCCCCGGGCGGGGAGATCAATGAGCAGTTCTTC. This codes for CASSSPGGEINEQFF. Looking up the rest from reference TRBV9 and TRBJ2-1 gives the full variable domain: DSGVTQTPKHLITATGQRVTLRCSPRSGDLSVYWYQQSLDQGLQFLIQYYNGEERAKGNILERFSAQQFPDLHSELNLSSLELGDSALYFCASSSPGGEINEQFFGPGTRLTVL.